This T cell receptor beta chain was obtained from a study of control samples from healthy donors and cancer patients. Assay used: immunoSEQ multiplex PCR; TCRdb lists only in-frame clones, some missing. The table includes fewer than 100,000 clones, roughly four fifths detected once. Trimming cost V 3 bases and J 5 bases; bases outside gene matches: 4. The CDR3 is 14 amino acids. The germline CDR1 and CDR2 sequences are SGHTA and FQGNSA. This clonotype was obtained from a man aged 55 to 70 in good health. V usage is TRBV7-2 and J usage is TRBJ2-3, with 8 nucleotides matching TRBD2. Sequencing used blood. CDR3 residues: CASSLQSGRDTQYF. CDR3 DNA sequence: TGTGCCAGCAGCTTGCAAAGCGGGAGAGATACGCAGTATTTT. The complete variable domain, with remaining parts taken from reference TRBV7-2 and TRBJ2-3, reads GAGVSQSPSNKVTEKGKDVELRCDPISGHTALYWYRQSLGQGLEFLIYFQGNSAPDKSGLPSDRFSAERTGGSVSTLTIQRTQQEDSAVYLCASSLQSGRDTQYFGPGTRLTVL.